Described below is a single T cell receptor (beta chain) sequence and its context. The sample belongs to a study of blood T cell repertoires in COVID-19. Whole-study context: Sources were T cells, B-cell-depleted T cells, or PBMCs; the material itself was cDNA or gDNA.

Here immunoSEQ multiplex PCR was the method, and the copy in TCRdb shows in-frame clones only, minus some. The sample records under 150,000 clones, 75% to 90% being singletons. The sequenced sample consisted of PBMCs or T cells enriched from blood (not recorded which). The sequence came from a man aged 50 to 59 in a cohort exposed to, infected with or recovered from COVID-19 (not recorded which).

The CDR3: CASSMEGAVGYTF. As DNA, the CDR3 is TGTGCCAGCAGCATGGAGGGGGCGGTTGGCTACACCTTC. The V and J genes are TRBV9 and TRBJ1-2; 7 bases align to TRBD1. Germline assignment: CDR1 SGDLS and CDR2 YYNGEE. CDR3 size: 13 residues. V lost 4 bases and J lost 7; bases outside the gene matches: 7.